Included here is one T cell receptor beta chain sequence, with context. Germline V gene lookup returns CDR1 LGHNA and CDR2 YNFKEQ. The CDR3 has 15 amino acids. Trimming shortened V by 0 bases and J by 2 bases, and 10 bases separated the two germline ends. Here immunoSEQ multiplex PCR was the method, and the copy in TCRdb shows in-frame clones only, minus some. In the table there are about 40,000 clones, 91% of which are singletons. The sample originates from a study of blood T cell repertoires in COVID-19. The chain joins TRBV4-2 to TRBJ2-5; no reliable D call. The sample was peripheral blood. The receptor was isolated from a woman of 80 years or more with acute or convalescent COVID-19. The CDR3 loop is CASSQDQQVQETQYF. CDR3 DNA sequence: TGTGCCAGCAGCCAAGATCAGCAGGTACAAGAGACCCAGTACTTC.